The next 27 T cell receptor beta chains were all read from a single sample in a study of metastatic and nonmetastatic thyroid tumors. Before thyroid surgery, none of the patients had received any treatment. TCRdb reassembled clones from the PCR reads with MiXCR. The sample yields 35,000 to 55,000 clones, about 22% seen once. The specimen sequenced was blood. The source of these receptors is a male donor with papillary thyroid cancer or a benign thyroid nodule (not recorded which). Some clones in this sample may be carry-over from other donors' samples.

In this sample, this clone turned up many times. The gene calls are TRBV7-9 and TRBJ1-6; a weak D match, TRBD1 (6 bases). V was pared by 1 base and J by 7 bases, with 11 bases between. The CDR3 length is 15 residues. From germline, CDR1 is SEHNR and CDR2 FQNEAQ (reference sequence). The CDR3 spells CASSLGTAGNSPLHF. DNA of the CDR3: TGTGCCAGCAGCTTAGGGACAGCGGGAAATTCACCCCTCCACTTT.

This clone has ten or more counts. This sequence joins TRBV12-3 or TRBV12-4 and TRBJ1-1, with D possibly matching TRBD1 (5 bases). Trimming removed 2 bases from V and 4 bases from J, with 11 bases in between. This CDR3 contains 14 residues. DNA for the CDR3: TGTGCCAGCAGTTTAAATAGTGGGGGCACTGAAGCTTTCTTT. Amino acid sequence: CASSLNSGGTEAFF.

This clone was detected ten times or more. Mismatch with germline at one junction end may stem from a read error. The sample holds other DNA sequences that translate to the same CDR3. This sequence joins TRBV5-1 and TRBJ1-3; D is undetermined. CDR1 SGHRS and CDR2 YFSETQ come from the germline V gene. The CDR3 covers 13 residues. The CDR3 nucleotides are TGTGCCAGCAGCTTGGAACCGCGAAACACCATATATTTT. Amino acids: CASSLEPRNTIYF.

The rearrangement links TRBV6-1 to TRBJ2-7; 11 bases are a match to TRBD2. Germline CDR1 and CDR2: MNHNS and SASEGT. The junction had 13 bases not matched to a gene; V was cut back by 2 bases and J by 4 bases. This CDR3 contains 18 residues. In DNA form, the CDR3 reads TGTGCCAGCAGTGAAAGGATGGCTAGCGGGAGGTTGGATTACGAGCAGTACTTC. Amino acids: CASSERMASGRLDYEQYF.

In this sample, this clone is medium-sized (0.01 to 0.1%). Other DNA sequences in the same sample also yield this CDR3. The CDR3, as DNA: TGTGCCGGACGGACAGGGGGGAACACCGGGGAGCTGTTTTTT. Translated: CAGRTGGNTGELFF. The chain couples TRBV30 to TRBJ2-2; 10 nucleotides match TRBD1. V lost 8 bases to trimming and J lost 1 base; unmatched junction nucleotides: 4. The CDR3 contains 14 residues. Germline lookup yields CDR1 GTSNPN and CDR2 SVGIG (reference sequence). The complete variable domain, with remaining parts taken from reference TRBV30 and TRBJ2-2, reads SQTIHQWPATLVQPVGSPLSLECTVEGTSNPNLYWYRQAAGRGLQLLFYSVGIGQISSEVPQNLSASRPQDRQFILSSKKLLLSDSGFYLCAGRTGGNTGELFFGEGSRLTVL.

This clone was picked up many times. The J gene is TRBJ2-7, the V gene TRBV24-1, with 7 bases identical to TRBD2. Germline CDR1 KGHDR, CDR2 SFDVKD. The trim removed 9 bases at V and 3 bases at J, leaving 1 base unmatched. CDR3 length: 11 amino acids. CDR3: CATGRGYEQYF. DNA for the CDR3: TGTGCCACCGGGAGGGGCTACGAGCAGTACTTC.

In this sample, this clone is medium-sized (0.01 to 0.1%). The V gene is TRBV30, the J gene TRBJ2-7; TRBD1 aligns across 8 bases. Germline-derived CDR1 and CDR2 are GTSNPN and SVGIG (reference sequence). The CDR3 length is 13 residues. With 7 bases clipped from V and 3 bases from J, the junction kept 8 bases outside the gene matches. CDR3 nucleotides: TGTGCCTCTTGGGACAGGTCAAACTACGAGCAGTACTTC. This translates into CASWDRSNYEQYF.

The genes are TRBV18 and TRBJ2-2; D unclear. This CDR3 is 16 amino acids long. The V and J ends lost 3 bases and 5 bases respectively, with 16 bases between them. The V gene's germline CDR1 is KGHSH and CDR2 LQKENI. The CDR3 DNA sequence: TGTGCCAGCTCACCCCGACTTCATACCCCGACCGGGGAGCTGTTTTTT. It specifies CASSPRLHTPTGELFF.

This clone occurred many times. The chain combines TRBV29-1 with TRBJ2-1; 11 nucleotides align to TRBD1. Losses at the gene ends were 8 bases for V and 8 bases for J; bases not matched to a gene: 8. The CDR3 loop spans 13 amino acids. Germline-derived CDR1 and CDR2 are SQVTM and ANQGSEA. DNA of the CDR3: TGCAGCCTTTGGACAGGGGGCAGGGATGAGCAGTTCTTC. As protein: CSLWTGGRDEQFF.

This clone showed up just a few times. The V call is TRBV24-1, the J call TRBJ2-7, with D possibly matching TRBD1 (5 bases). V lost 0 bases, J lost 4 bases, and 12 bases lay in between. The CDR3 totals 15 residues. Germline CDR1 is KGHDR and CDR2 is SFDVKD. The CDR3 region is CATSDLDSLYYEQYF. CDR3 nucleotides: TGTGCCACCAGTGATTTGGACAGCCTTTATTACGAGCAGTACTTC.

This clone was seen many times. The rearrangement joins TRBV15 to TRBJ2-5; 9 bases match TRBD2. Germline trimming cut 3 bases from V and 5 bases from J; bases unmatched to any gene: 10. Germline V CDR1 and CDR2: LNHNV, YYDKDF (reference sequence). This CDR3 spans 16 amino acids. This CDR3 reads CATSSLASGKGETQYF. CDR3 bases: TGTGCCACCAGCAGCCTAGCTAGCGGGAAGGGGGAGACCCAGTACTTC.

This clone has a handful of counts. The gene calls are TRBV6-5 and TRBJ2-7; D is ambiguous. The germline V gene has CDR1 MNHEY and CDR2 SVGAGI. The length of the CDR3 is 13 residues. CDR3 DNA sequence: TGTGCTACGCATATGGCGGCCCCGCGCGAGCAGTACTTC. Protein product: CATHMAAPREQYF.

The chain employs TRBV2 and TRBJ1-2, with D maybe TRBD1 (5 bases). This CDR3 has 13 residues. CDR1 is SNHLY, CDR2 FYNNEI, per germline. V was cut by 7 bases and J by 3 bases, with 12 bases left in between. CDR3 nucleotide sequence: TGTGCCAGCACAGGGATAAAATACTATGGCTACACCTTC. Protein product: CASTGIKYYGYTF. Supplemented by reference TRBV2 and TRBJ1-2, the full variable domain reads EPEVTQTPSHQVTQMGQEVILRCVPISNHLYFYWYRQILGQKVEFLVSFYNNEISEKSEIFDDQFSVERPDGSNFTLKIRSTKLEDSAMYFCASTGIKYYGYTFGSGTRLTVV.

The chain joins TRBV20-1 to TRBJ2-2; 13 positions match TRBD2. This CDR3 comprises 17 residues. The V gene's germline CDR1 is DFQATT and CDR2 SNEGSKA (reference sequence). The J segment lost 2 bases and the V segment lost 2 bases, leaving 5 bases of the junction unmatched. The CDR3 sequence: CSARPGLAGANTGELFF. The CDR3 DNA reads as TGCAGTGCTAGACCCGGACTAGCGGGGGCCAACACCGGGGAGCTGTTTTTT.

This clone was seen ten or more times. The V call is TRBV12-3 or TRBV12-4, the J call TRBJ2-2, with D uncertain. This CDR3 has 12 residues. The V and J ends lost 3 bases and 4 bases respectively, with 3 bases between them. CDR3 nucleotide sequence: TGTGCCAGCAGTTTGACCACCGGGGAGCTGTTTTTT. This sequence encodes CASSLTTGELFF.

This clone was counted at least ten times. J is TRBJ1-1 and V is TRBV9, with a possible D match to TRBD1 (6 bases). In germline, CDR1 is SGDLS, CDR2 YYNGEE. This CDR3 comprises 14 residues. Trimming left V 3 bases short and J 2 bases short, with 11 bases between. CDR3 sequence (DNA): TGTGCCAGCAGCGCAGGGGCGACCAACACTGAAGCTTTCTTT. Its protein is CASSAGATNTEAFF. Full variable domain (rest looked up from reference TRBV9 and TRBJ1-1): DSGVTQTPKHLITATGQRVTLRCSPRSGDLSVYWYQQSLDQGLQFLIQYYNGEERAKGNILERFSAQQFPDLHSELNLSSLELGDSALYFCASSAGATNTEAFFGQGTRLTVV.

Many counts were recorded for this clone. This chain connects TRBV9 to TRBJ2-7; no reliable D call. There are 13 residues in the CDR3. V lost 4 bases and J 3 bases, leaving 11 bases between the germline ends. Germline CDR1 and CDR2: SGDLS and YYNGEE. The CDR3 region is CASSPQQNYEQYF. CDR3 in DNA: TGTGCCAGCAGCCCACAGCAAAACTACGAGCAGTACTTC.

This clone was counted ten times or more. A much larger clonotype is one base distant, so this may be a read error. This chain links TRBV5-1 with TRBJ2-7, with no clear D. This CDR3 region has 11 residues. CDR1 is SGHRS and CDR2 is YFSETQ in the germline V gene. The CDR3 protein is CAGSDSYEQYF. In nucleotides, the CDR3 is TGCGCCGGCAGCGACTCCTACGAGCAGTACTTC.

This clone was seen at least ten times. The rearrangement joins TRBV20-1 to TRBJ1-2, with TRBD1 matching 8 bases. The germline gives CDR1 DFQATT, CDR2 SNEGSKA (reference sequence). This CDR3 region has 16 residues. The trim removed 0 bases at V and 6 bases at J, leaving 12 bases unmatched. For the CDR3, the DNA is TGCAGTGCTAGAGATGGAGGAAAGGACAGGGAGGATGGCTACACCTTC. This encodes CSARDGGKDREDGYTF.

The rearrangement links TRBV28 to TRBJ2-7, with 7 bases identical to TRBD2. The CDR3 sequence is 13 residues long. The V and J ends lost 7 bases and 4 bases, in that order; junction bases with no gene match: 7. The germline V gene encodes CDR1 MDHEN and CDR2 SYDVKM. This CDR3 is CASKGLADYEQYF. Written as DNA, the CDR3 is TGTGCCAGCAAAGGGCTAGCGGATTACGAGCAGTACTTC.

There are many counts of this clone. The genes are TRBV20-1 and TRBJ1-5, with a tentative D call TRBD1 (5 bases). The V gene lost 2 bases and the J gene lost 1 base, with 18 bases spanning the gap. Per germline, CDR1 DFQATT and CDR2 SNEGSKA (reference sequence). This CDR3 is 17 amino acids long. The DNA of the CDR3 is TGCAGTGCTAGAAGCGGTCCGCAGGGAGGAAGCAATCAGCCCCAGCATTTT. This sequence encodes CSARSGPQGGSNQPQHF.

This clone has a handful of counts. The chain joins TRBV6-1 to TRBJ1-2; D is unresolved. Trimming cost V 6 bases and J 4 bases, with 15 bases left between them. Germline V gives CDR1 MNHNS, CDR2 SASEGT. The CDR3 sequence is 14 residues long. The CDR3 DNA reads TGTGCCAGCAGGGGCTTAGGGCAACGCTATGGCTACACCTTC. It translates to CASRGLGQRYGYTF.

This clone was picked up a small number of times. The chain has TRBV2 and TRBJ1-5, with 10 bases fitting TRBD1. J lost 4 bases, V lost 6 bases, and 3 bases had no gene match. The CDR3 spans 14 residues. Germline-derived CDR1 and CDR2 are SNHLY and FYNNEI. CDR3 DNA sequence: TGTGCCAGCAGCCGGACAGGGGGAAATCAGCCCCAGCATTTT. Its translation is CASSRTGGNQPQHF.

About this clone itself: At one end, the junction sequence differs from germline, possibly due to a read error. V usage is TRBV27 and J usage is TRBJ2-2; D could derive from TRBD1 or TRBD2 (5 bases each). CDR3 size: 16 residues. The V gene's germline CDR1 is MNHEY and CDR2 SMNVEV (reference sequence). CDR3: CASIFRNQGSSGELFF. The CDR3 DNA follows: TGTGCCAGCATTTTCCGGAACCAGGGTTCGTCCGGGGAGCTCTTTTTT.

This clone was observed many times. This chain joins TRBV30 and TRBJ1-6, with 7 bases identical to TRBD1. The CDR3 totals 14 residues. V trimming: 2 bases; J trimming: 7 bases; junction bases outside the gene matches: 5. Germline-derived CDR1 and CDR2 are GTSNPN and SVGIG (reference sequence). This chain's CDR3 is CAWSFGTANSPLHF. CDR3 in DNA: TGTGCCTGGAGTTTTGGGACAGCCAATTCACCCCTCCACTTT.

A few counts support this clone. The rearrangement links TRBV6-1 to TRBJ1-1; TRBD1 agrees at 8 bases. This CDR3 contains 17 residues. V was pared by 7 bases and J by 2 bases, with 15 bases of the junction left unmatched. CDR1 and CDR2 from the germline V gene are MNHNS and SASEGT. The CDR3 loop is CASTLPTTGAINTEAFF. The CDR3 DNA reads as TGTGCCAGCACCCTACCGACGACAGGGGCGATAAACACTGAAGCTTTCTTT.

The table lists this clone with many counts. The chain carries TRBV20-1 and TRBJ1-1; maybe TRBD1 (6 bases). V was shortened by 3 bases and J by 0 bases, with 14 bases between the two germline ends. Germline V gives CDR1 DFQATT, CDR2 SNEGSKA (reference sequence). The CDR3 is 15 amino acids. The CDR3 nucleotides read TGCAGTGCTAGCCTGGACAGCTACATGAACACTGAAGCTTTCTTT. Translating gives CSASLDSYMNTEAFF.